This T cell receptor (beta chain) is drawn from a study of cytomegalovirus exposure and HLA in healthy donors. Study-wide results and limits: Cytomegalovirus association was assigned to approximately 160 TCR beta chains. Under in vitro conditions, three CMV-associated chains were confirmed as specific for CMV antigens.

On this clone: Its antigen is unidentified.

Separation from the roughly 670-subject first cohort characterized the roughly 120-subject validation cohort, to which the donors belonged. TCRdb's copy holds only in-frame clones and misses some; the assay was immunoSEQ multiplex PCR. The sample records some 150,000 clones, 89% being singletons. This sequence originates from a young woman in good health and CMV-seropositive. The sample taken for sequencing was PBMCs.

For the CDR3, the DNA is TGTGCCAGTAGTATAGCGGAGTATAGCAATCAGCCCCAGCATTTT. Its protein product is CASSIAEYSNQPQHF. The V call is TRBV19, the J call TRBJ1-5; D is unclear. Trimming took off 1 base at V and 0 bases at J, with 7 bases between the two ends. CDR1 is LNHDA and CDR2 is SQIVND in the germline V gene (reference sequence). The length of the CDR3 is 15 residues.